Sequencing of this T cell receptor (beta chain) was carried out in a study of T cell responses to AZD1222 COVID-19 vaccine. The CDR3 runs 15 residues. The V end was cut by 2 bases, the J end by 0 bases, with 11 bases between. Germline CDR1 GTSNPN, CDR2 SVGIG (reference sequence). Data came from immunoSEQ multiplex PCR; TCRdb stores just in-frame clones and leaves some out. The data show fewer than 90,000 clones, with about 90% seen just once and around 10% held by the top ten. This chain connects TRBV30 to TRBJ1-3; perhaps TRBD1 as D (5 bases). Sequenced here: peripheral blood, sampled 28 days after the second AZD1222 dose. This clonotype originated in an adult who received the AZD1222 COVID-19 vaccine. DNA of the CDR3: TGTGCCTGGAGTCTCCCGGGGCGCTCTGGAAACACCATATATTTT. It codes for CAWSLPGRSGNTIYF.